This T cell receptor beta chain was documented in a study of cytomegalovirus exposure and HLA in healthy donors. PCR primers comprised 60 Vbeta and 13 Jbeta primers. TCRdb's copy holds only in-frame clones and misses some; the assay was immunoSEQ multiplex PCR. This table has 140,000 or so clones, approximately 72% appearing once. The CDR3 runs to 11 residues. The germline V and J ends were trimmed by 6 bases and 6 bases, with 7 bases remaining between them. Germline CDR1 MNHEY, CDR2 SVGAGI. V gene TRBV6-5 combines with J gene TRBJ2-3; D gene uncertain. What was sequenced was PBMCs. The receptor's source is a woman aged 55-70 years in good health and CMV-seronegative. The CDR3 region has the DNA TGTGCCAGCAGACGTGCGGATACGCAGTATTTT. Translated, it gives CASRRADTQYF.